These 2 T cell receptor beta chains originate from one sample sequenced in a study of cytomegalovirus exposure and HLA in healthy donors. With 60 Vbeta and 13 Jbeta primers, the PCR was carried out. Generated by immunoSEQ multiplex PCR, the TCRdb table keeps only in-frame clones and is missing some. The sample lists about 43,000 clones; roughly 60% were seen once. The specimen sequenced was PBMCs. Receptors originate from a human donor in good health.

The chain links TRBV6-4 to TRBJ1-5; D may be TRBD1 (5 bases). Between the trimmed V and J ends, which lost 2 bases and 0 bases, there was a span of 14 bases. The germline gives CDR1 MRHNA, CDR2 SNTAGT. The CDR3 runs 17 residues. CDR3 sequence: CASSDKQVRISNQPQHF. Here the CDR3 DNA reads TGTGCCAGCAGTGACAAACAGGTTCGGATTAGCAATCAGCCCCAGCATTTT.

The chain recombines TRBV5-1 with TRBJ2-6, with D unclear. Trimming cost V 3 bases and J 0 bases, with 7 bases left between them. CDR3 length: 15 residues. Germline assignment: CDR1 SGHRS and CDR2 YFSETQ. The CDR3 region is CASSSESSGANVLTF. The CDR3 DNA sequence: TGCGCCAGCAGCTCAGAAAGCTCTGGGGCCAACGTCCTGACTTTC.